The source of this T cell receptor beta chain is a study of T-cell reconstitution after alpha-beta-depleted transplantation in children. J was trimmed by 2 bases and V by 5 bases; bases with no gene match: 5. This CDR3 has 14 amino acids. It was with unique molecular identifiers that the TCRbeta library was prepared. TCRdb fed the PCR reads into MiXCR, producing one record per CDR3 protein. This table holds about 360,000 distinct CDR3 sequences, 13% found once. The input for sequencing was PBMCs, taken from the stem cell graft. The receptor was derived from a human donor who donated a stem cell graft to a child with Fanconi anemia. The chain recombines TRBV12-3 or TRBV12-4 with TRBJ2-5, with 7 positions matching TRBD2. The CDR3: CASSAGGRQETQYF. CDR3 sequence (DNA): TGTGCCAGCAGTGCCGGGGGGAGACAAGAGACCCAGTACTTC.